The clone carrying this T cell receptor (beta chain) turned up a few times. The sample comes from a study of cytomegalovirus exposure and HLA in healthy donors. V was pared by 6 bases and J by 2 bases, with 11 bases between. Germline CDR1 and CDR2: MRHNA and SNTAGT. This CDR3 has 14 amino acids. The PCR was carried out with 60 Vbeta primers and 13 Jbeta primers. Libraries were prepared by immunoSEQ multiplex PCR; TCRdb keeps only in-frame clonotypes and omits some of them. Among about 150,000 clones listed, 76% were seen once. The gene calls are TRBV6-4 and TRBJ1-5; D call uncertain. Sequenced: PBMCs. The clonotype originates from a male donor in good health and CMV-seronegative. In nucleotides, the CDR3 is TGTGCCAGCAGCCCTCTTACGGGCAATCAGCCCCAGCATTTT. The encoded protein is CASSPLTGNQPQHF.